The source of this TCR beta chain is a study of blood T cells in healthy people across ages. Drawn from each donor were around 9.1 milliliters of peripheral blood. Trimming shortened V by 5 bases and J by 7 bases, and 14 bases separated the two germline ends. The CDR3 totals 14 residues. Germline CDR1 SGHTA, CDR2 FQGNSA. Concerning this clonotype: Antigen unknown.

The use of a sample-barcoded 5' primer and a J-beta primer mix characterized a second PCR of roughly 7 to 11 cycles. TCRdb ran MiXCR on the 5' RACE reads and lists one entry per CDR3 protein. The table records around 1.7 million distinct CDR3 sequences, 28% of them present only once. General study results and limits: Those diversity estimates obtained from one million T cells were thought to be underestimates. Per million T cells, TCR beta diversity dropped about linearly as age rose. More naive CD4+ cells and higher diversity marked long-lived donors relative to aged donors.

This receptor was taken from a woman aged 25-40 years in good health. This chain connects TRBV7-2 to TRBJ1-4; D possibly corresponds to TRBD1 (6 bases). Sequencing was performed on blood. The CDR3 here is CASSLMEGGEKLFF. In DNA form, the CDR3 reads TGTGCCAGCAGCCTGATGGAGGGGGGTGAAAAACTGTTTTTT.